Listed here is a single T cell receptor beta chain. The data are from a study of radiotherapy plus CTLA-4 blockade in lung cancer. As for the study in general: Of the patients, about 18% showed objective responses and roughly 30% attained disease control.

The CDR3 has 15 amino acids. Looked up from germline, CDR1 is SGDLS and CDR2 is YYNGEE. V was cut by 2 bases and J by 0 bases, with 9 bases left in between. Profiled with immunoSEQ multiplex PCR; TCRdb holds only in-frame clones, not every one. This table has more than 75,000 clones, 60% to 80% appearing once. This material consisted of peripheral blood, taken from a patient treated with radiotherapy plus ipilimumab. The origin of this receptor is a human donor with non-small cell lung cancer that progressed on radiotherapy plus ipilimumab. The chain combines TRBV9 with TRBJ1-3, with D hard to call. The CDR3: CASSVLSASGNTIYF. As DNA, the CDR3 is TGTGCCAGCAGCGTTCTTAGTGCCTCTGGAAACACCATATATTTT.